The rows below give T cell receptor beta chains drawn from one sample of a study of vaccination and CD4 T cells after COVID-19. Antigens for these TCRs are unknown. MiXCR was run by TCRdb on the PCR reads, yielding one entry per CDR3 protein. The sample consists of some 20,000 distinct CDR3 sequences, 67% of them appearing once. Sequencing was done on a sample of CD4+ T cells from blood, cultured in vitro. The source is a human donor who had recovered from COVID-19. CDR3s include the opening cysteine and the closing phenylalanine or tryptophan. Fields, in order: D gene, V gene, clone size, CDR3 length, CDR3 protein. The D gene is left open where the match is weak. Rows may omit the clone size; those that give it use once, few, many or a size class.

d_call: TRBD1; v_call: TRBV11-3; clone_size: NA; cdr3_length: 15; cdr3_aa: CASSSPGQGRHEQYF
d_call: NA; v_call: TRBV12-3/TRBV12-4; clone_size: NA; cdr3_length: 11; cdr3_aa: CATLRALEAFF
d_call: TRBD2; v_call: TRBV20-1; clone_size: few; cdr3_length: 14; cdr3_aa: CSARAGAGTGELFF
d_call: NA; v_call: TRBV20-1; clone_size: few; cdr3_length: 16; cdr3_aa: CSARDLGRTLPYEQYF
d_call: NA; v_call: TRBV5-1; clone_size: NA; cdr3_length: 8; cdr3_aa: CASWDYTF
d_call: NA; v_call: TRBV7-9; clone_size: NA; cdr3_length: 16; cdr3_aa: CASSLVGGGLREKLFF
d_call: TRBD1; v_call: TRBV20-1; clone_size: NA; cdr3_length: 14; cdr3_aa: CSARTGAPGQPQHF
d_call: NA; v_call: TRBV5-4; clone_size: NA; cdr3_length: 16; cdr3_aa: CASTRGSREANYGYTF
d_call: NA; v_call: TRBV19; clone_size: NA; cdr3_length: 17; cdr3_aa: CASSIASGQTNTGELFF
d_call: NA; v_call: TRBV6-1; clone_size: NA; cdr3_length: 16; cdr3_aa: CASSGSRGGQYTEAFF
d_call: TRBD2; v_call: TRBV7-2; clone_size: NA; cdr3_length: 14; cdr3_aa: CASSLEGLAGELFF
d_call: TRBD1; v_call: TRBV6-1; clone_size: NA; cdr3_length: 16; cdr3_aa: CASSLRQGSNTGELFF
d_call: NA; v_call: TRBV6-5; clone_size: NA; cdr3_length: 16; cdr3_aa: CASSYSRAGGRTEAFF
d_call: NA; v_call: TRBV2; clone_size: NA; cdr3_length: 12; cdr3_aa: CASSGTVAPQHF
d_call: NA; v_call: TRBV7-2; clone_size: few; cdr3_length: 15; cdr3_aa: CASSPSVAANYGYTF
d_call: NA; v_call: TRBV6-1; clone_size: NA; cdr3_length: 14; cdr3_aa: CASSPRAMNTEAFF
d_call: NA; v_call: TRBV7-9; clone_size: few; cdr3_length: 13; cdr3_aa: CASSSRSRYGYTF
d_call: NA; v_call: TRBV7-9; clone_size: NA; cdr3_length: 15; cdr3_aa: CASSFSSPLGETQYF
d_call: NA; v_call: TRBV20-1; clone_size: NA; cdr3_length: 13; cdr3_aa: CSASSGVNSPLHF
d_call: NA; v_call: TRBV5-1; clone_size: NA; cdr3_length: 17; cdr3_aa: CASSSPGGAGPSYGYTF
d_call: TRBD1; v_call: TRBV7-3; clone_size: NA; cdr3_length: 17; cdr3_aa: CASSLGAGTGGQETQYF
d_call: NA; v_call: TRBV2; clone_size: few; cdr3_length: 13; cdr3_aa: CASCVQGNQPQHF
d_call: NA; v_call: TRBV11-2; clone_size: few; cdr3_length: 14; cdr3_aa: CASSVRVRDYGYTF
d_call: NA; v_call: TRBV2; clone_size: NA; cdr3_length: 13; cdr3_aa: CASNRQTYQPQHF
d_call: NA; v_call: TRBV27; clone_size: few; cdr3_length: 16; cdr3_aa: CASSLGFTSALNQQFF
d_call: TRBD2; v_call: TRBV5-1; clone_size: NA; cdr3_length: 16; cdr3_aa: CASSFTSGSSYNEQFF
d_call: NA; v_call: TRBV20-1; clone_size: NA; cdr3_length: 14; cdr3_aa: CSAQGPGLTYEQYF
d_call: TRBD2; v_call: TRBV4-1; clone_size: NA; cdr3_length: 15; cdr3_aa: CASSQVAGEFYEQYF
d_call: NA; v_call: TRBV7-2; clone_size: once; cdr3_length: 11; cdr3_aa: CASSFSQRAFF
d_call: TRBD2; v_call: TRBV28; clone_size: NA; cdr3_length: 17; cdr3_aa: CASRLGGGAGGPYEQYF
d_call: TRBD2; v_call: TRBV6-1; clone_size: NA; cdr3_length: 19; cdr3_aa: CASSERVWLAALKRETQYF
d_call: NA; v_call: TRBV6-1; clone_size: NA; cdr3_length: 14; cdr3_aa: CASKIGSRNTEAFF
d_call: NA; v_call: TRBV6-2/TRBV6-3; clone_size: NA; cdr3_length: 14; cdr3_aa: CATVRRALGDTQYF
d_call: TRBD1; v_call: TRBV10-3; clone_size: few; cdr3_length: 14; cdr3_aa: CATGQEYSNQPQHF
d_call: TRBD1; v_call: TRBV6-2/TRBV6-3; clone_size: NA; cdr3_length: 15; cdr3_aa: CASSSPSGTGHEQYF
d_call: TRBD2; v_call: TRBV28; clone_size: once; cdr3_length: 15; cdr3_aa: CASSLPSGGWREQYF
d_call: TRBD2; v_call: TRBV20-1; clone_size: NA; cdr3_length: 14; cdr3_aa: CSAYAGGGSYEQYF
d_call: NA; v_call: TRBV6-5; clone_size: NA; cdr3_length: 14; cdr3_aa: CASSSAGIYNGYTF
d_call: TRBD1; v_call: TRBV7-9; clone_size: NA; cdr3_length: 14; cdr3_aa: CASSGQGPTRGYTF
d_call: NA; v_call: TRBV7-2; clone_size: NA; cdr3_length: 12; cdr3_aa: CASSLYDRPQHF
d_call: NA; v_call: TRBV3-1; clone_size: once; cdr3_length: 17; cdr3_aa: CASSHGTIARSYNEQFF
d_call: NA; v_call: TRBV7-2; clone_size: few; cdr3_length: 14; cdr3_aa: CASSLAIPRRELFF
d_call: TRBD1; v_call: TRBV24-1; clone_size: NA; cdr3_length: 16; cdr3_aa: CATSDWGTGSDHEQYF
d_call: NA; v_call: TRBV6-5; clone_size: few; cdr3_length: 15; cdr3_aa: CASSYLGLLNTEAFF
d_call: NA; v_call: TRBV29-1; clone_size: NA; cdr3_length: 13; cdr3_aa: CSVWRGAGYGYTF
d_call: NA; v_call: TRBV7-9; clone_size: NA; cdr3_length: 12; cdr3_aa: CASSLQGHEQFF
d_call: NA; v_call: TRBV28; clone_size: NA; cdr3_length: 18; cdr3_aa: CASSLSAGLGDLYNEQFF
d_call: TRBD1; v_call: TRBV7-2; clone_size: once; cdr3_length: 12; cdr3_aa: CASSRDREKLFF
d_call: NA; v_call: TRBV5-1; clone_size: NA; cdr3_length: 14; cdr3_aa: CASSLARGQGTQYF
d_call: TRBD1; v_call: TRBV20-1; clone_size: once; cdr3_length: 12; cdr3_aa: CSASWDRATIYF
d_call: NA; v_call: TRBV10-3; clone_size: NA; cdr3_length: 13; cdr3_aa: CAISGRQSETQYF
d_call: NA; v_call: TRBV19; clone_size: NA; cdr3_length: 12; cdr3_aa: CASSMGSGGYTF
d_call: TRBD1; v_call: TRBV6-2/TRBV6-3; clone_size: NA; cdr3_length: 16; cdr3_aa: CASSYWLKTGNYGYTF
d_call: TRBD1; v_call: TRBV24-1; clone_size: few; cdr3_length: 18; cdr3_aa: CATSDRGQARGGQETQYF
d_call: TRBD1; v_call: TRBV6-1; clone_size: NA; cdr3_length: 15; cdr3_aa: CASSENTGGAEKLFF
d_call: TRBD1; v_call: TRBV19; clone_size: NA; cdr3_length: 14; cdr3_aa: CASRRQGADTEAFF
d_call: NA; v_call: TRBV7-2; clone_size: NA; cdr3_length: 15; cdr3_aa: CASSLYGGLGETQYF
d_call: NA; v_call: TRBV7-6; clone_size: NA; cdr3_length: 16; cdr3_aa: CASSLSAASGANVLTF
d_call: NA; v_call: TRBV28; clone_size: few; cdr3_length: 13; cdr3_aa: CASTSGTSYGYTF
d_call: NA; v_call: TRBV7-3; clone_size: NA; cdr3_length: 15; cdr3_aa: CASSPSGPSTGELFF